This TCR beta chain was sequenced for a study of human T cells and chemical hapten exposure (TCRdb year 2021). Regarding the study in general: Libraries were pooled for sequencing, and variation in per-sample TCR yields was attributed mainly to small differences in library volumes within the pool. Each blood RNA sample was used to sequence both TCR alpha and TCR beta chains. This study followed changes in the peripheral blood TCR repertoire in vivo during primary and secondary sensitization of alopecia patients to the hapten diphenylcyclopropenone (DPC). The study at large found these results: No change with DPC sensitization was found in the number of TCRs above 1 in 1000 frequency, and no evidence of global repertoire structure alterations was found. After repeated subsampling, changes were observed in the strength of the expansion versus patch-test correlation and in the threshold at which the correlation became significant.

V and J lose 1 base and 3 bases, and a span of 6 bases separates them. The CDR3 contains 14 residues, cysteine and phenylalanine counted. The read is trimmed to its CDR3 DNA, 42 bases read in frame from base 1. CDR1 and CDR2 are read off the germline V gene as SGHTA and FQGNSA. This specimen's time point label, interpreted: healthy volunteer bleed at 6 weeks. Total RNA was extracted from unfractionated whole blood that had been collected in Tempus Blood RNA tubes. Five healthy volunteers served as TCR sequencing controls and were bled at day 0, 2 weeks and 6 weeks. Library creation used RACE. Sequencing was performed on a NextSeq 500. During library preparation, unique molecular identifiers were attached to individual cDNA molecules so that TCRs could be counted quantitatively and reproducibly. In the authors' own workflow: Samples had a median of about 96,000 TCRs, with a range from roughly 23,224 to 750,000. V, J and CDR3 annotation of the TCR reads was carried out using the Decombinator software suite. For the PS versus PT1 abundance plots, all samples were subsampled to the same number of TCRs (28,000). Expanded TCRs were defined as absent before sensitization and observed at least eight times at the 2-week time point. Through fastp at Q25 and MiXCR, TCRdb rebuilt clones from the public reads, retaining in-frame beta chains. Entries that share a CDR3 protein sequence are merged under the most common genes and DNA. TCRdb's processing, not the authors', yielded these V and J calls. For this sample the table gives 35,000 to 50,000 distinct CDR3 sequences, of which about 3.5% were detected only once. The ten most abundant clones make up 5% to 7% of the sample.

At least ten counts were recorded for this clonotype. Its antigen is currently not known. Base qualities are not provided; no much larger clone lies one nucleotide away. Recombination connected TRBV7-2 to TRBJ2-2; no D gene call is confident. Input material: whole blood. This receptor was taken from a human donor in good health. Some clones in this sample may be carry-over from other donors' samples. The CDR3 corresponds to CASSLGAYTGELFF. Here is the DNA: TGTGCCAGCAGCTTAGGAGCTTACACCGGGGAGCTGTTTTTT.